Listed below are T cell receptor beta chains from one sample, sequenced in a study of T and B cells in COVID-19 patients. TCRdb re-derived calls from the multiplex PCR reads in MiXCR, one entry per CDR3 protein. The sample lists approximately 11,000 distinct CDR3 sequences, 30% to 35% occurring once. Input material: blood. These receptors were collected from a human donor with active COVID-19. CDR3s include the opening cysteine and the closing phenylalanine or tryptophan. The D gene is left open where the match is weak. The listing skips clone size in some rows; elsewhere it reads once, few, many or a size class.

CDR3 length	D gene	clone size	V gene	J gene	CDR3 DNA	CDR3 protein
12	.	.	TRBV5-4	TRBJ1-1	TGTGCCAGCAGCTTGACAGGGTTCGAAGCTTTCTTT	CASSLTGFEAFF
13	.	.	TRBV6-5	TRBJ1-5	TGTGCCAGCAGTTACGTACAGAATCAGCCCCAGCATTTT	CASSYVQNQPQHF
15	.	medium-sized	TRBV5-4	TRBJ2-3	TGTGCCAGCAGCTTAAACCCAGCCCGCACAGATACGCAGTATTTT	CASSLNPARTDTQYF
16	TRBD2	.	TRBV6-2/TRBV6-3	TRBJ2-3	TGTGCCAGCAGCGCGGGACTAGCGGGGGGGCTAAATACGCAGTATTTT	CASSAGLAGGLNTQYF
18	.	.	TRBV19	TRBJ1-6	TGTGCCAGTAGTATCCGCGGCCGGGAGAGCTCCTATAATTCACCCCTCCACTTT	CASSIRGRESSYNSPLHF
15	.	.	TRBV20-1	TRBJ2-3	TGCAGTGCCCTTCTGGGGGGTTGGATCGCAGATACGCAGTATTTT	CSALLGGWIADTQYF
12	.	few	TRBV6-2/TRBV6-3	TRBJ2-7	TGTGCCAGCAGAGCCGGGGACTACGAGCAGTACTTC	CASRAGDYEQYF
14	.	.	TRBV4-3	TRBJ1-2	TGCGCCAGCAGCCGTTACGGAGACAGCTATGGCTACACCTTC	CASSRYGDSYGYTF
14	TRBD1	medium-sized	TRBV18	TRBJ2-5	TGTGCCAGCTCACTCTTGGGACAGCTGGAGACCCAGTACTTC	CASSLLGQLETQYF
14	.	medium-sized	TRBV19	TRBJ1-2	TGTGCCAGTAGTATCGGTACCAGGAACTATGGCTACACCTTC	CASSIGTRNYGYTF
13	.	.	TRBV12-3/TRBV12-4	TRBJ1-3	TGTGCCAGCAGTTTCGACACTGGAAACACCATATATTTT	CASSFDTGNTIYF